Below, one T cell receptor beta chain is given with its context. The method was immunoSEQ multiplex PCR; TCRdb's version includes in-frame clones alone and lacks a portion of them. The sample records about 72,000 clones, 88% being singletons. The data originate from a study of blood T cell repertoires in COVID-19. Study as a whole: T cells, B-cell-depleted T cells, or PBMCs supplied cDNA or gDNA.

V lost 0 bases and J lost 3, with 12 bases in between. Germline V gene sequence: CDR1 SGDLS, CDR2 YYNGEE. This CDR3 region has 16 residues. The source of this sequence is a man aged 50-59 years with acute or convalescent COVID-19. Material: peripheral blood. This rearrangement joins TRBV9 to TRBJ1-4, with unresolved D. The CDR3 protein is CASSVGEHSANEKLFF. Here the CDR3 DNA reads TGTGCCAGCAGCGTAGGGGAGCATAGCGCTAATGAAAAACTGTTTTTT.